Listed here are 30 T cell receptor beta chains from one sample, sequenced in a study of human T cells and chemical hapten exposure. In TCRdb, the RACE reads were re-called with MiXCR into one record per CDR3 protein. The profile covers around 360,000 distinct CDR3 sequences, with more than 5% appearing a single time and roughly 5.4% taken by the ten largest. Specified time point: patch test 2, 6 weeks after DPC sensitization. Treatment here: therapeutic diphenylcyclopropenone sensitization with weekly scalp DPC. Sequenced here: whole blood, sampled in connection with sensitization to the hapten diphenylcyclopropenone (DPC). The origin of the receptors is a woman in her late teens or twenties with alopecia areata. Some clones in this sample may be carry-over from other donors' samples.

In this sample, this clonotype turned up a few times. The rearrangement joins TRBV20-1 to TRBJ1-5; 7 bases are a match to TRBD1. The V and J ends lost 5 bases and 4 bases, in that order; junction bases with no gene match: 8. Germline V CDR1 and CDR2: DFQATT, SNEGSKA (reference sequence). The CDR3 sequence is 14 residues long. The CDR3 sequence: CSAGKTGSNQPQHF. The CDR3 region has the DNA TGCAGTGCTGGGAAGACAGGGAGTAATCAGCCCCAGCATTTT.

This sequence joins TRBV4-1 and TRBJ1-5; D not resolved. The CDR3 sequence is 15 residues long. Germline V gene sequence: CDR1 MGHRA, CDR2 YSYEKL. The germline V and J ends were trimmed by 4 bases and 0 bases, with 10 bases remaining between them. Here the CDR3 reads CASSPKSDSNQPQHF. In nucleotides, the CDR3 is TGCGCCAGCAGCCCAAAGTCCGATAGCAATCAGCCCCAGCATTTT.

The chain couples TRBV20-1 to TRBJ1-4; D unresolved. CDR1 DFQATT and CDR2 SNEGSKA come from the germline V gene (reference sequence). The CDR3 totals 16 residues. With 3 bases removed from V and 8 bases from J, the gap between germline ends came to 22 bases. This CDR3 is CSARHLAGYSAEKLFF. The CDR3 DNA reads TGCAGTGCTAGGCACCTTGCCGGGTATTCTGCGGAAAAACTGTTTTTT.

The chain combines TRBV12-3 or TRBV12-4 with TRBJ2-1; TRBD1 agrees at 8 bases. V lost 6 bases, J lost 4 bases, and 17 bases stayed unmatched. CDR3 length equals 18 residues. The CDR3 sequence: CASSLDRGPTDPYNEQFF. CDR3 nucleotide sequence: TGTGCCAGCAGCCTAGACAGGGGCCCAACGGACCCATACAATGAGCAGTTCTTC.

This clonotype was seen only a few times. This chain uses TRBV4-2 with TRBJ2-2, with 10 bases matching TRBD2. With V trimmed by 4 bases and J by 2 bases, 10 bases remained unmatched. Germline CDR1 reads LGHNA; CDR2 reads YNFKEQ. The CDR3 has 18 residues. The CDR3 reads CASSPRVAGGLNTGELFF. As DNA, the CDR3 is TGTGCCAGCAGCCCTAGGGTAGCGGGGGGCCTTAACACCGGGGAGCTGTTTTTT.

This clonotype has at least ten counts. V usage is TRBV2 and J usage is TRBJ1-2; D is perhaps TRBD1 (6 bases). Per the germline V gene, CDR1 is SNHLY and CDR2 is FYNNEI. V was cut by 6 bases and J by 4 bases, with 15 bases left in between. CDR3 length equals 14 residues. The CDR3 nucleotides read TGTGCCAGCAGCGACCTGGGGGCCTCCTATGGCTACACCTTC. This codes for CASSDLGASYGYTF.

This clonotype was seen many times. The chain carries TRBV12-3 or TRBV12-4 and TRBJ1-2; TRBD1 matches 9 bases. The CDR3 length is 15 residues. J gave up 0 bases and V 6 bases, and 5 bases lay outside the gene matches. CDR3 DNA sequence: TGTGCCAGCAGGGGACAGGGCACACCTAACTATGGCTACACCTTC. This encodes CASRGQGTPNYGYTF.

This chain connects TRBV28 to TRBJ2-3, with 9 bases lining up with TRBD2. The CDR3 sequence is 16 residues long. With V trimmed by 0 bases and J by 4 bases, 5 bases remained unmatched. CDR1 is MDHEN, CDR2 SYDVKM, per germline. Here the CDR3 DNA reads TGTGCCAGCAGTTTATGGCGGGGGGGCCTTCCAGATACGCAGTATTTT. Translation: CASSLWRGGLPDTQYF.

This clonotype was detected many times. The chain combines TRBV5-5 with TRBJ1-1; D not certain. The V gene lost 0 bases and the J gene lost 11 bases, with 14 bases spanning the gap. Looked up from germline, CDR1 is SGHKS and CDR2 is YYEKEE (reference sequence). The CDR3 has 13 amino acids. The CDR3 loop reads CASSLDPSVGAFF. The CDR3 DNA follows: TGTGCCAGCAGCTTGGATCCTTCGGTCGGGGCTTTCTTT.

CDR3 loop: CSGQVNTGELFF. The DNA of the CDR3 is TGCAGTGGACAGGTTAACACCGGGGAGCTGTTTTTT. This rearrangement joins TRBV29-1 to TRBJ2-2, with 7 bases aligning to TRBD1. Per germline, CDR1 SQVTM and CDR2 ANQGSEA. The CDR3 runs 12 residues.

The chain uses TRBV20-1 and TRBJ2-4; D is perhaps TRBD1 or TRBD2 (5 bases each). V lost 3 bases, J lost 4 bases, and 10 bases lay in between. The CDR3 covers 13 residues. Germline CDR1 reads DFQATT; CDR2 reads SNEGSKA (reference sequence). The CDR3 bases are TGCAGTGCTAGCTGGGACGGGAAAAACATTCAGTACTTC. It encodes CSASWDGKNIQYF.

This clonotype was found many times. The gene calls are TRBV28 and TRBJ1-1; D perhaps matches TRBD1 (6 bases). V was trimmed by 2 bases and J by 4 bases, leaving 17 bases between them. The CDR3 spans 16 residues. Germline V gene data show CDR1 as MDHEN and CDR2 as SYDVKM. CDR3 sequence reads: CASSLSSAGASTEAFF. The CDR3 region has the DNA TGTGCCAGCAGTTTAAGTTCGGCAGGGGCTAGCACTGAAGCTTTCTTT.

This clonotype occurred a few times. The chain couples TRBV18 to TRBJ1-2; D may be TRBD1 (5 bases). V was trimmed by 2 bases and J by 6 bases, leaving 13 bases between them. There are 14 residues in the CDR3. The germline V gene encodes CDR1 KGHSH and CDR2 LQKENI. CDR3 in DNA: TGTGCCAGCTCACCAGAAGGCAGGGCAAATGGCTACACCTTC. It codes for CASSPEGRANGYTF.

This chain joins TRBV28 and TRBJ1-6; D perhaps matches TRBD1 (6 bases). There are 15 residues in the CDR3. Germline loops: CDR1 MDHEN, CDR2 SYDVKM. Trimming took off 6 bases at V and 8 bases at J, with 17 bases between the two ends. CDR3 DNA: TGTGCCAGCAGCCCCGCAGGGGCCCTTTATTCACCCCTCCACTTT. Amino acids: CASSPAGALYSPLHF.

In its sample, this clonotype was seen many times. The chain recombines TRBV18 with TRBJ1-4; weak D call: TRBD1 (6 bases). The V end lost 3 bases, the J end lost 5 bases, and 10 bases lay between the germline ends. CDR3 size: 14 residues. In germline, CDR1 is KGHSH, CDR2 LQKENI. The CDR3 DNA follows: TGTGCCAGCTCACCTGAACAGGGAAATGAAAAACTGTTTTTT. It encodes CASSPEQGNEKLFF.

In this sample, this clonotype turned up many times. This rearrangement joins TRBV12-5 to TRBJ2-7; no firm D call. The CDR3 runs 13 residues. Germline V lookup: CDR1 LGHNT, CDR2 FRNRAP. V lost 11 bases and J lost 0, with 14 bases in between. As DNA, the CDR3 is TGTGCTCCGCTCGGGCAGTTCTCCTACGAGCAGTACTTC. Encoded protein: CAPLGQFSYEQYF. Looking up the rest from reference TRBV12-5 and TRBJ2-7 gives the full variable domain: DARVTQTPRHKVTEMGQEVTMRCQPILGHNTVFWYRQTMMQGLELLAYFRNRAPLDDSGMPKDRFSAEMPDATLATLKIQPSEPRDSAVYFCAPLGQFSYEQYFGPGTRLTVT.

This clonotype has more than one count but fewer than ten. The chain employs TRBV5-1 and TRBJ2-5; 12 bases are shared with TRBD2. The CDR3 is made up of 16 amino acids. V dropped 4 bases and J dropped 5; count of bases not matched to a gene: 9. Germline CDR1 is SGHRS and CDR2 is YFSETQ. CDR3 DNA: TGCGCCAGCAGCCCCCCTAGCGGGGGGGCCCCGGAGACCCAGTACTTC. Translation: CASSPPSGGAPETQYF.

This clonotype was observed many times. This chain joins TRBV2 and TRBJ2-3; perhaps TRBD2 as D (6 bases). The ends were cut back, 6 bases at V and 2 bases at J, with 18 bases in the middle. Looked up from germline, CDR1 is SNHLY and CDR2 is FYNNEI. The CDR3 spans 16 residues. The CDR3, as DNA: TGTGCCAGCAGGGGGCCGGGACTCGACCTCACAGATACGCAGTATTTT. This codes for CASRGPGLDLTDTQYF.

This clonotype showed up just a few times. This chain links TRBV20-1 with TRBJ1-1, with D tentatively TRBD1 (5 bases). Trimming left V 3 bases short and J 4 bases short, with 18 bases between. Germline CDR1 reads DFQATT; CDR2 reads SNEGSKA (reference sequence). This CDR3 has 15 amino acids. The CDR3 DNA reads TGCAGTGCTAGGGGGGGAAAGGGGTCGAGCACTGAAGCTTTCTTT. Translating it yields CSARGGKGSSTEAFF.

The chain is built from TRBV6-1 and TRBJ2-2; the match to TRBD2 covers 8 bases. The trim removed 7 bases at V and 4 bases at J, leaving 11 bases unmatched. The germline CDR1 and CDR2 sequences are MNHNS and SASEGT. The CDR3 is 16 amino acids. The CDR3 region is CASIYISGAVTGELFF. The DNA of the CDR3 is TGTGCCAGCATTTATATTAGCGGGGCCGTCACCGGGGAGCTGTTTTTT.

This clonotype was observed at least ten times. The chain links TRBV13 to TRBJ2-3; the D gene is possibly TRBD2 (6 bases). This CDR3 region has 15 residues. V lost 7 bases and J 0 bases, leaving 14 bases between the germline ends. From germline, CDR1 is PRHDT and CDR2 FYEKMQ (reference sequence). The CDR3 sequence: CASKGSGASTDTQYF. DNA for the CDR3: TGTGCCAGCAAGGGTAGCGGAGCTAGCACAGATACGCAGTATTTT.

This clonotype was detected only a few times. The rearrangement links TRBV6-2 or TRBV6-3 to TRBJ2-2, with 7 bases matching TRBD1. The CDR3 is 17 amino acids. Germline CDR1 is MNHEY and CDR2 is SVGEGT. V shed 6 bases and J 4 bases; nucleotides not matched to a gene: 14. The DNA of the CDR3 is TGTGCCAGCAGCCGACCCGATATGACAGGGCTCACCGGGGAGCTGTTTTTT. Translating gives CASSRPDMTGLTGELFF.

The chain couples TRBV5-8 to TRBJ2-3; D is unclear. Germline V lookup: CDR1 SGHTS, CDR2 YDEGEE. The CDR3 length is 15 residues. V shed 0 bases and J shed 3 bases, with 11 bases lying between them. Written as DNA, the CDR3 is TGTGCCAGCAGCTTGGAAGGGTATGGTACAGATACGCAGTATTTT. It encodes CASSLEGYGTDTQYF.

This clonotype was recorded at least ten times. This rearrangement joins TRBV5-6 to TRBJ2-1; the match to TRBD1 covers 10 bases. In germline, CDR1 is SGHDT, CDR2 YYEEEE. V lost 4 bases and J lost 5; bases outside the gene matches: 9. The CDR3 runs 16 residues. The CDR3 spells CASSRPGTGANNEQFF. Here the CDR3 DNA reads TGTGCCAGCAGCCGTCCCGGGACAGGGGCAAACAATGAGCAGTTCTTC.

The table lists this clonotype with a few counts. The chain combines TRBV11-2 with TRBJ2-4; 7 bases agree with TRBD1. Germline loops: CDR1 SGHAT, CDR2 FQNNGV. The CDR3 runs 15 residues. V shed 3 bases and J 6 bases; nucleotides not matched to a gene: 8. CDR3 protein: CASSLDDRDLNIQYF. The DNA for the CDR3 is TGTGCCAGCAGCTTGGACGACAGGGACCTAAACATTCAGTACTTC.

Details on this clonotype: Being one base from a much bigger clone, this may be a read error. The chain joins TRBV6-5 to TRBJ1-3; 7 positions match TRBD1. From germline, CDR1 is MNHEY and CDR2 SVGAGI. This CDR3 has 13 residues. The CDR3 here is CASRRDSRNNIYF. In DNA form, the CDR3 reads TGTGCCAGCAGGCGGGACAGCAGAAACAACATATATTTT.

This clonotype was seen at least ten times. CDR3 DNA sequence: TGTGCCACCATCTCCGGGACGGGGAATGAAAAACTGTTTTTT. Amino acid sequence: CATISGTGNEKLFF. The gene calls are TRBV6-2 or TRBV6-3 and TRBJ1-4, with D possibly matching TRBD1 (5 bases). CDR3 length: 14 amino acids. V shed 10 bases and J shed 5 bases, with 17 bases lying between them. CDR1 is MNHEY and CDR2 is SVGEGT in the germline V gene.

This clonotype was seen a handful of times. This CDR3 is CASRLRPGVGPNQPQHF. CDR3 nucleotides: TGTGCCAGCAGACTCCGACCTGGGGTTGGGCCCAATCAGCCCCAGCATTTT. The chain couples TRBV6-1 to TRBJ1-5; D gene unclear. V was cut by 6 bases and J by 3 bases, with 21 bases left in between. Per the germline V gene, CDR1 is MNHNS and CDR2 is SASEGT. This CDR3 has 17 residues.

This clonotype was seen ten or more times. The chain recombines TRBV10-3 with TRBJ2-3, with 14 bases aligning to TRBD2. V shed 11 bases, J shed 5 bases, and the junction held 6 bases outside the gene matches. Germline assignment: CDR1 ENHRY and CDR2 SYGVKD. CDR3 length: 14 amino acids. CDR3 coding DNA: TGTGCCGTACGGACTAGCGGGGGGATAGATACGCAGTATTTT. Amino acids: CAVRTSGGIDTQYF.

This clonotype was seen a handful of times. The gene calls are TRBV2 and TRBJ1-1, with D possibly being TRBD1 (6 bases). Trimming stripped 1 base from V and 1 base from J, with 19 bases between. The CDR3 extends over 18 amino acids. The germline V gene has CDR1 SNHLY and CDR2 FYNNEI. The CDR3 here is CASSEGWDTERANTEAFF. The CDR3 DNA reads TGTGCCAGCAGTGAAGGGTGGGACACGGAGAGGGCGAACACTGAAGCTTTCTTT.